This entry concerns a single T cell receptor (beta chain). This CDR3 contains 14 residues. Per the germline V gene, CDR1 is SGHVS and CDR2 is FNYEAQ. The ends were cut back, 1 base at V and 7 bases at J, with 13 bases in the middle. The data derive from a study of control samples from healthy donors and cancer patients. Some clones are missing from TCRdb's copy, which holds only in-frame ones; the method was immunoSEQ multiplex PCR. The sample yields about 84,000 clones, roughly nine tenths seen once. The sample consisted of blood. This TCR came from a young man in good health. The chain links TRBV7-6 to TRBJ2-5; D gene ambiguous. The CDR3 loop reads CASSLGGPLGTQYF. The CDR3 nucleotides read TGTGCCAGCAGCTTAGGAGGCCCCTTGGGGACCCAGTACTTC.